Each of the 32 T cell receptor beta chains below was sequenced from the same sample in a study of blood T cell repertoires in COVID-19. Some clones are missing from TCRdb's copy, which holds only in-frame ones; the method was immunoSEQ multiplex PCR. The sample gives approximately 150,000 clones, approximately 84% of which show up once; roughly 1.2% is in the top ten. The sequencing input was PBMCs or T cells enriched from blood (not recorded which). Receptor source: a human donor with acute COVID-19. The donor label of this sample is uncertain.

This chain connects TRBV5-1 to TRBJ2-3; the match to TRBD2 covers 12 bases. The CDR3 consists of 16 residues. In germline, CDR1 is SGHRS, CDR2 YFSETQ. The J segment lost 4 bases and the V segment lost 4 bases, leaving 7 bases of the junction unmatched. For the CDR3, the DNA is TGCGCCAGCAGCAAACTGGGACTAGCGGGCTCAGATACGCAGTATTTT. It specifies CASSKLGLAGSDTQYF. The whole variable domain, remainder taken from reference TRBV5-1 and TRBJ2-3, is KAGVTQTPRYLIKTRGQQVTLSCSPISGHRSVSWYQQTPGQGLQFLFEYFSETQRNKGNFPGRFSGRQFSNSRSEMNVSTLELGDSALYLCASSKLGLAGSDTQYFGPGTRLTVL.

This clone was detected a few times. CDR3 nucleotide sequence: TGTGCCAGCTCACCAAAGGGAGGGGGCAATCAGCCCCAGCATTTT. It is translated as CASSPKGGGNQPQHF. The V and J genes are TRBV18 and TRBJ1-5; a weak D match, TRBD1 (5 bases). The CDR3 consists of 15 residues. Trimming shortened V by 2 bases and J by 2 bases, and 10 bases separated the two germline ends. Germline values: CDR1 KGHSH, CDR2 LQKENI.

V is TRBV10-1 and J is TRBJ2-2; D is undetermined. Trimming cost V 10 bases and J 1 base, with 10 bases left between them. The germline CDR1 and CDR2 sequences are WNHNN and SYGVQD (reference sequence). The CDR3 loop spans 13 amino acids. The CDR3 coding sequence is TGCGCCACCCGCAGACAGAACACCGGGGAGCTGTTTTTT. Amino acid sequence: CATRRQNTGELFF.

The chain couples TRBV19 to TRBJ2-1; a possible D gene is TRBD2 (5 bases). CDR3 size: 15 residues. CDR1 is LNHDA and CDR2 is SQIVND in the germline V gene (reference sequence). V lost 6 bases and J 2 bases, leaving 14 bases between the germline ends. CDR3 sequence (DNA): TGTGCCAGTAGATCCGGGGTAAGGGCCTACAATGAGCAGTTCTTC. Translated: CASRSGVRAYNEQFF.

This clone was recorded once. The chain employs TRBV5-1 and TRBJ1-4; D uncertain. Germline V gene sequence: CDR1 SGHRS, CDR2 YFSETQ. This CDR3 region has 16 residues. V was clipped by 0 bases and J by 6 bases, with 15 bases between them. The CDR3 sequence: CASSLAGGRRDEKLFF. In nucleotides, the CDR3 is TGCGCCAGCAGCTTGGCCGGAGGCAGAAGGGATGAAAAACTGTTTTTT.

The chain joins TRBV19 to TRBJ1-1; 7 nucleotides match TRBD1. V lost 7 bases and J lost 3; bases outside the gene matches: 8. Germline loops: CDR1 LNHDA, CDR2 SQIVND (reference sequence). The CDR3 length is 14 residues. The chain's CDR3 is CASNTGELYTEAFF. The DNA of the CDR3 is TGTGCCAGTAACACAGGGGAGTTGTACACTGAAGCTTTCTTT.

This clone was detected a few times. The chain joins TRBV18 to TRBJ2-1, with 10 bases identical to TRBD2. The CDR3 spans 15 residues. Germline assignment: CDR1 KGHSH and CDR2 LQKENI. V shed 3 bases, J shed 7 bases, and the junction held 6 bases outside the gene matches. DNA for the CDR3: TGTGCCAGCTCACCCCAGCGGGGGGGCCCGAATGAGCAGTTCTTC. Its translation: CASSPQRGGPNEQFF. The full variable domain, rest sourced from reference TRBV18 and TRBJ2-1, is NAGVMQNPRHLVRRRGQEARLRCSPMKGHSHVYWYRQLPEEGLKFMVYLQKENIIDESGMPKERFSAEFPKEGPSILRIQQVVRGDSAAYFCASSPQRGGPNEQFFGPGTRLTVL.

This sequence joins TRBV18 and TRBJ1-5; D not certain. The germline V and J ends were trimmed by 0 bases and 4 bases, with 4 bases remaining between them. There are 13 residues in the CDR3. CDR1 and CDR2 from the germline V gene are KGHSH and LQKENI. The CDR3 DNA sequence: TGTGCCAGCTCACCACCCGGGAATCAGCCCCAGCATTTT. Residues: CASSPPGNQPQHF.

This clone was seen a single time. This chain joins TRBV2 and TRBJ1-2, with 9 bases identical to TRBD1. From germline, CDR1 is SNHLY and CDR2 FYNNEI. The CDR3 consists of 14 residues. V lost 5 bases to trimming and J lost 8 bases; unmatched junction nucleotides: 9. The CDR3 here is CASSPRDRVQGYTF. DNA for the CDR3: TGTGCCAGCAGTCCCCGGGACAGGGTTCAGGGCTACACCTTC.

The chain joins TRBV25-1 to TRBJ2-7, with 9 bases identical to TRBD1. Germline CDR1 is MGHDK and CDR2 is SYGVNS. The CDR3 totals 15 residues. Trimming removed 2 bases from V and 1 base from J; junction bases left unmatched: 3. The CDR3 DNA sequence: TGTGCCAGCAGTGAAATCGGGACAGGGTCCTACGAGCAGTACTTC. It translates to CASSEIGTGSYEQYF.

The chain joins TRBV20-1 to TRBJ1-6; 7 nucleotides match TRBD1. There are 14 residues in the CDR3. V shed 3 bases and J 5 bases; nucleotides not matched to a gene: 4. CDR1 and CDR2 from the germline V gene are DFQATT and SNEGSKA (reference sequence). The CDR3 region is CSASAGTDNSPLHF. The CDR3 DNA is TGCAGTGCTAGTGCCGGGACAGATAATTCACCCCTCCACTTT.

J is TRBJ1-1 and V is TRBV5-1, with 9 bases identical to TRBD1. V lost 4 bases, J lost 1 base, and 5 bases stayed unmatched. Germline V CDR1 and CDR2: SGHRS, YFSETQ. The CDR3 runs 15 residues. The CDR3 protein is CASSLGGQGNTEAFF. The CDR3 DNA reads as TGCGCCAGCAGCCTTGGGGGACAGGGGAACACTGAAGCTTTCTTT.

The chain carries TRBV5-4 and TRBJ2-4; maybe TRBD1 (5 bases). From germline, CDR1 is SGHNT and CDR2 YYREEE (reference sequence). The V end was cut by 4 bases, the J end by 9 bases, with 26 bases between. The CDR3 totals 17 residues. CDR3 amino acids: CASSVQQYGAVLPIQYF. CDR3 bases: TGTGCCAGCAGCGTACAACAATATGGGGCCGTATTGCCCATTCAGTACTTC.

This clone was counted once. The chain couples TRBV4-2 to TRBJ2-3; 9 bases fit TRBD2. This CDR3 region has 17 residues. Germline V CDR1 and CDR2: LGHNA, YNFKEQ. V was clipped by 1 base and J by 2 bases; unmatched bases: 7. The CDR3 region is CASSQGEAGGSTDTQYF. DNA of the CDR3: TGTGCCAGCAGCCAAGGGGAAGCGGGGGGTTCCACAGATACGCAGTATTTT.

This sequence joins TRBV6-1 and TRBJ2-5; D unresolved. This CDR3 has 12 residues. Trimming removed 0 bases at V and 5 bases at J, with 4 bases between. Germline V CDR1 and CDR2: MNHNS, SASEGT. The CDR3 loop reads CASSEARETQYF. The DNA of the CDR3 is TGTGCCAGCAGTGAAGCGCGGGAGACCCAGTACTTC.

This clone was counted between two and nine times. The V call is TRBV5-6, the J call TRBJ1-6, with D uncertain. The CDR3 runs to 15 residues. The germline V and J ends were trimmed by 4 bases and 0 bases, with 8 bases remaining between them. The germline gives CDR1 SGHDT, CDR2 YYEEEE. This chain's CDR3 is CASSIPSSYNSPLHF. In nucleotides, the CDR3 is TGTGCCAGCAGCATCCCTAGCTCCTATAATTCACCCCTCCACTTT.

Here the CDR3 reads CARSYHKPGKVVSPVPYGYTF. DNA for the CDR3: TGTGCCAGAAGCTACCACAAGCCAGGGAAGGTGGTGTCACCGGTACCTTATGGCTACACCTTC. The rearrangement joins TRBV5-3 to TRBJ1-2, with D possibly matching TRBD1 (5 bases). TRBV5-3 is an ORF, and what it does is uncertain. CDR3 length: 21 amino acids. V was cut by 3 bases and J by 5 bases, with 35 bases left in between.

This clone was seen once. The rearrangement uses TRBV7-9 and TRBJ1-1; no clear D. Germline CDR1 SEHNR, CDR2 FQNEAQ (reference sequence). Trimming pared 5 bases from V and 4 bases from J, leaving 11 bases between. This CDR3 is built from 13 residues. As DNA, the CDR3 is TGTGCCAGCAGCCCTCGTTACGGCACTGAAGCTTTCTTT. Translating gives CASSPRYGTEAFF.

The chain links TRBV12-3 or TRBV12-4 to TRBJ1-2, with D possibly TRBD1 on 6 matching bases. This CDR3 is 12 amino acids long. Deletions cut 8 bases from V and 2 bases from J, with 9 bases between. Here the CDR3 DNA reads TGTGCCAGCTCCACAGGGAACTATGGCTACACCTTC. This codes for CASSTGNYGYTF.

The CDR3 spells CASSDRAGDLEQFF. The CDR3 DNA is TGTGCCAGCAGTGACCGTGCGGGGGATCTTGAGCAGTTCTTC. The rearrangement joins TRBV6-4 to TRBJ2-1; 7 nucleotides match TRBD2. V lost 2 bases, J lost 9 bases, and 7 bases stayed unmatched. The CDR3 contains 14 residues. Per germline, CDR1 MRHNA and CDR2 SNTAGT.

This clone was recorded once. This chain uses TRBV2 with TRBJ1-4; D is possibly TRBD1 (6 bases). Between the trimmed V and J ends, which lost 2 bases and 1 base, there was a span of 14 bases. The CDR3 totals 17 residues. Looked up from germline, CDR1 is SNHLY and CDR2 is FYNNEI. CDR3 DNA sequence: TGTGCCAGCAGTGAATTGGGGGGGCCGGGAACTAATGAAAAACTGTTTTTT. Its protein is CASSELGGPGTNEKLFF.

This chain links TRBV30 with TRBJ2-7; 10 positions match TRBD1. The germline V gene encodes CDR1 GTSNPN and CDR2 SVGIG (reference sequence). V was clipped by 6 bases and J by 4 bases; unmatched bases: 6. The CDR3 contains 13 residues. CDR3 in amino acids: CACLRDRGYEQYF. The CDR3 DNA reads TGTGCCTGCCTCCGGGACAGGGGTTACGAGCAGTACTTC.

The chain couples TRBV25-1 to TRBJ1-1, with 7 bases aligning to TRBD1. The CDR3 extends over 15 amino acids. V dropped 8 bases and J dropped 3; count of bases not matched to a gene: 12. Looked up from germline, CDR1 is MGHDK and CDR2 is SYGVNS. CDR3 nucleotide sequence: TGTGCCAGCTCAAGAGGACAGGCCCCCTACACTGAAGCTTTCTTT. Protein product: CASSRGQAPYTEAFF.

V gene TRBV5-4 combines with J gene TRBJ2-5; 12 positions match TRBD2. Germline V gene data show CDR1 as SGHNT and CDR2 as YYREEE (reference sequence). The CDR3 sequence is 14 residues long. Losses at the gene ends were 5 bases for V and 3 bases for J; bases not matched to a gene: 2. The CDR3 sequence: CASSLAGGEETQYF. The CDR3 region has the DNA TGTGCCAGCAGTCTAGCGGGGGGGGAAGAGACCCAGTACTTC.

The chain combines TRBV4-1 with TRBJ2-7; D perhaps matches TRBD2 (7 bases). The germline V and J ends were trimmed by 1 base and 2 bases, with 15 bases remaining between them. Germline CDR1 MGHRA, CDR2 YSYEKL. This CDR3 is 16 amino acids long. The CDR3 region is CASSQGSGGKTYEQYF. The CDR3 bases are TGCGCCAGCAGCCAAGGCTCGGGGGGCAAAACCTACGAGCAGTACTTC.

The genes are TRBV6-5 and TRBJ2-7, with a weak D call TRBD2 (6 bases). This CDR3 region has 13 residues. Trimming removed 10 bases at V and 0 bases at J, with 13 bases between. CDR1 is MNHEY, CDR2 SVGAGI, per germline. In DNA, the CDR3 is TGTGCCACCCAAACGGGGGACTCCTACGAGCAGTACTTC. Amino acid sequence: CATQTGDSYEQYF.

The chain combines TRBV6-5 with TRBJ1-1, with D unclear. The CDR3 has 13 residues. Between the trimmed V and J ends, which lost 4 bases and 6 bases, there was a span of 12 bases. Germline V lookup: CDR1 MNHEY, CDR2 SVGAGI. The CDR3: CASSSRAIPEAFF. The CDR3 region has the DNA TGTGCCAGCAGTTCGAGAGCGATTCCTGAAGCTTTCTTT.

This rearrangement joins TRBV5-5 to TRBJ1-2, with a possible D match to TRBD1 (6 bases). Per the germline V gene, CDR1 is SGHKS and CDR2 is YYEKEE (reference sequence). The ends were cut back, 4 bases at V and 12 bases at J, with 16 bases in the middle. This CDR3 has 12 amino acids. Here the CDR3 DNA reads TGTGCCAGCAGCCTGGGGGCGCAGACAGACACCTTC. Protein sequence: CASSLGAQTDTF.

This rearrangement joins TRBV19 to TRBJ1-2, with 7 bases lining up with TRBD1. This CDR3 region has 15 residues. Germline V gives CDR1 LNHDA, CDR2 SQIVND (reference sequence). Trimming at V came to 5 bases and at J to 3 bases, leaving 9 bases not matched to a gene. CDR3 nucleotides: TGTGCCAGTAGTTTTGGACAGGCCAACTACTATGGCTACACCTTC. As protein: CASSFGQANYYGYTF.

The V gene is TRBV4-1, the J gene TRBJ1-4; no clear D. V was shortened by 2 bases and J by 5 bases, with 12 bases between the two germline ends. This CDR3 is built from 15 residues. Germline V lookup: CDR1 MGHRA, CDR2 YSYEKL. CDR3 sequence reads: CASSQWAAGNEKLFF. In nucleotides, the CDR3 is TGCGCCAGCAGCCAATGGGCGGCGGGGAATGAAAAACTGTTTTTT.

The CDR3, as DNA: TGCAGTGCTAGTCGATCCATTCAGAGGGACGAGCAGTACTTC. It codes for CSASRSIQRDEQYF. The chain recombines TRBV20-1 with TRBJ2-7, with a tentative D call TRBD2 (5 bases). From germline, CDR1 is DFQATT and CDR2 SNEGSKA (reference sequence). The V end lost 3 bases, the J end lost 5 bases, and 17 bases lay between the germline ends. The CDR3 extends over 14 amino acids.

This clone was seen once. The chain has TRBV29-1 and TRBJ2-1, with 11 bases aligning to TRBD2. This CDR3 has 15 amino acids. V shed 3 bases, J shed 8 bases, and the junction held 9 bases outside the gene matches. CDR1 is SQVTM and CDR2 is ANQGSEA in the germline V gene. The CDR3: CSVEKVAGGLYEQFF. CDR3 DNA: TGCAGCGTTGAGAAGGTAGCGGGGGGGCTCTATGAGCAGTTCTTC.